The clone carrying this TCR beta chain showed up just once. The antigen remains undetermined. The CDR3 totals 15 residues. V lost 0 bases, J lost 6 bases, and 7 bases stayed unmatched. Germline CDR1 and CDR2: MNHEY and SVGAGI. This entry belongs to a study of cytotoxic CD8 clonotypes in ibrutinib-treated CLL. Overall study results and limits: Public clonotypes, found uncommonly, either contracted or stayed stable on treatment. Researchers report that baseline clonality outpaced age-matched healthy donors and tracked circulating CD8+ T-cell counts.

Measured with immunoSEQ multiplex PCR; TCRdb has only the in-frame clones, and not every one. The sample has 300,000 or so clones, 67% seen once. The specimen was PBMCs, collected after 36 months of ibrutinib treatment. This TCR was recovered from a human donor with chronic lymphocytic leukemia. V is TRBV6-5 and J is TRBJ2-7; 8 nucleotides line up with TRBD1. The DNA of the CDR3 is TGTGCCAGCAGTTACTCGACAGGGGCCACAGGCGAGCAGTACTTC. Translating it yields CASSYSTGATGEQYF.